Listed here is a single T cell receptor (beta chain). Its specificity is not known. This CDR3 contains 13 residues. Trimming removed 7 bases at V and 4 bases at J, with 11 bases between. The germline V gene encodes CDR1 SGHTA and CDR2 FQGNSA. This specimen comes from a study of blood T cells in healthy people across ages. Study conclusions and caveats: PBMCs that were unsorted prevented a conclusive naive versus antigen-experienced comparison.

Then a second PCR, running roughly 7 to 11 cycles, was carried out with a sample-barcoded 5' primer and a J-beta primer mix. TCRdb fed the 5' RACE reads into MiXCR, producing one record per CDR3 protein. Among 1.2 million to 1.5 million distinct CDR3 sequences listed, 40% to 50% were seen once. This sequence was found in a woman between 18 and 30 years old in good health. Sequenced material: blood. This rearrangement joins TRBV7-2 to TRBJ2-1; weak D call: TRBD2 (5 bases). DNA for the CDR3: TGTGCCAGCACCCAGGACTTTTACAATGAGCAGTTCTTC. It codes for CASTQDFYNEQFF.